Listed below are T cell receptor beta chains from one sample, sequenced in a study of human T cells and chemical hapten exposure. Via MiXCR, TCRdb re-called the 5' RACE reads, giving one row per CDR3 protein. The sample holds about 81,000 distinct CDR3 sequences, about 8.4% seen once. These receptors all come from a male donor in good health. Both conserved end residues are part of each CDR3. Fields, in order: CDR3 DNA, CDR3 protein, clone size, J gene, D gene, V gene. D genes are given only for firm matches. Clone sizes are given selectively: once, few, many, or a class where the clone is expanded.

cdr3_nt: TGTGCCAGCAGTTGGGGACAGGACTACGAGCAGTACTTC
cdr3_aa: CASSWGQDYEQYF
clone_size: few
j_call: TRBJ2-7
d_call: TRBD1
v_call: TRBV27

cdr3_nt: TGCGCCAGCAGCTTGGCACAGGACTACGAGCAGTACTTC
cdr3_aa: CASSLAQDYEQYF
clone_size: many
j_call: TRBJ2-7
d_call: .
v_call: TRBV5-1

cdr3_nt: TGCAGTGCTAGCCAGTTGGGAGAGACCCAGTACTTC
cdr3_aa: CSASQLGETQYF
clone_size: many
j_call: TRBJ2-5
d_call: .
v_call: TRBV20-1

cdr3_nt: TGTGCCACCAGCAGAGATCTAAGGGACAATGAGCAGTTCTTC
cdr3_aa: CATSRDLRDNEQFF
clone_size: many
j_call: TRBJ2-1
d_call: .
v_call: TRBV15

cdr3_nt: TGTGCCAGCAGCCCCGAGCAGAGGGCTGATGCGGAAAAACTGTTTTTT
cdr3_aa: CASSPEQRADAEKLFF
clone_size: .
j_call: TRBJ1-4
d_call: .
v_call: TRBV7-9

cdr3_nt: TGTGCCAGCAGGCCCGGACAGGGCGTGTTTGAATCCGCTGAAGCTTTCTTT
cdr3_aa: CASRPGQGVFESAEAFF
clone_size: many
j_call: TRBJ1-1
d_call: TRBD1
v_call: TRBV12-3/TRBV12-4

cdr3_nt: TGTGCCAGCAGCTTATCAGGGGGCACTGAAGCTTTCTTT
cdr3_aa: CASSLSGGTEAFF
clone_size: .
j_call: TRBJ1-1
d_call: TRBD1
v_call: TRBV5-4

cdr3_nt: TGTGCCAGCAGCCCTACAGGGGGCACCGGGGAGCTGTTTTTT
cdr3_aa: CASSPTGGTGELFF
clone_size: many
j_call: TRBJ2-2
d_call: TRBD1
v_call: TRBV5-4

cdr3_nt: TGTGCCAGCAGCTTAGGGAGTGGGGGGAACACTGAAGCTTTCTTT
cdr3_aa: CASSLGSGGNTEAFF
clone_size: few
j_call: TRBJ1-1
d_call: .
v_call: TRBV11-3

cdr3_nt: TGTGCCAGCAGCCTAGGACAGTACTACGAGCAGTACTTC
cdr3_aa: CASSLGQYYEQYF
clone_size: .
j_call: TRBJ2-7
d_call: .
v_call: TRBV5-4

cdr3_nt: TGCAGCCTTGTTAGGGCAGAGACCCAGTACTTC
cdr3_aa: CSLVRAETQYF
clone_size: few
j_call: TRBJ2-5
d_call: .
v_call: TRBV29-1

cdr3_nt: TGTGCCAGCAGCCCGACGGACAGGCTCAATCAGCCCCAGCATTTT
cdr3_aa: CASSPTDRLNQPQHF
clone_size: many
j_call: TRBJ1-5
d_call: TRBD1
v_call: TRBV27

cdr3_nt: TGTGCCAGCAGTTTGCCCAGGGCCCTCAATTCACCCCTCCACTTT
cdr3_aa: CASSLPRALNSPLHF
clone_size: many
j_call: TRBJ1-6
d_call: .
v_call: TRBV27

cdr3_nt: TGTGCCAGTGCCCCCACCCCCGAAGGCACTGAAGCTTTCTTT
cdr3_aa: CASAPTPEGTEAFF
clone_size: many
j_call: TRBJ1-1
d_call: .
v_call: TRBV6-2/TRBV6-3

cdr3_nt: TGTGCCAGCAGTCGTTCCGCCCCCGTCTCCTACGAGCAGTACTTC
cdr3_aa: CASSRSAPVSYEQYF
clone_size: many
j_call: TRBJ2-7
d_call: .
v_call: TRBV12-3/TRBV12-4

cdr3_nt: TGTGCCTGGTGCAGGCGGATTCGTGAGACCCAGTACTTC
cdr3_aa: CAWCRRIRETQYF
clone_size: many
j_call: TRBJ2-5
d_call: .
v_call: TRBV30

cdr3_nt: TGCAGCGTTGAAGAACTAGTATCGGGCACAGATACGCAGTATTTT
cdr3_aa: CSVEELVSGTDTQYF
clone_size: many
j_call: TRBJ2-3
d_call: .
v_call: TRBV29-1

cdr3_nt: TGTGCCAGCAGCTCCTCCAACATACAGGGAACCTACGAGCAGTACTTC
cdr3_aa: CASSSSNIQGTYEQYF
clone_size: .
j_call: TRBJ2-7
d_call: .
v_call: TRBV12-3/TRBV12-4

cdr3_nt: TGCAGTGCTAGAGATGAGGACAGCCCTTACGAGCAGTACTTC
cdr3_aa: CSARDEDSPYEQYF
clone_size: .
j_call: TRBJ2-7
d_call: .
v_call: TRBV20-1

cdr3_nt: TGTGCCAGCAGTTACCCAGGGGGCGCGGACACAGATACGCAGTATTTT
cdr3_aa: CASSYPGGADTDTQYF
clone_size: .
j_call: TRBJ2-3
d_call: TRBD1
v_call: TRBV6-6

cdr3_nt: TGTGCCACCTATTGGATACATGAAGCTTTCTTT
cdr3_aa: CATYWIHEAFF
clone_size: .
j_call: TRBJ1-1
d_call: .
v_call: TRBV19

cdr3_nt: TGCAGTGCAGTTCCAGGGGGCGCAGCAGATACGCAGTATTTT
cdr3_aa: CSAVPGGAADTQYF
clone_size: .
j_call: TRBJ2-3
d_call: TRBD1
v_call: TRBV20-1

cdr3_nt: TGTGCCAGTTATAGCTCCTACAATGAGCAGTTCTTC
cdr3_aa: CASYSSYNEQFF
clone_size: .
j_call: TRBJ2-1
d_call: .
v_call: TRBV7-9

cdr3_nt: TGTGCCAGCAGTTCATACACAAGACCCCTTCCAGCCAAAAACATTCAGTACTTC
cdr3_aa: CASSSYTRPLPAKNIQYF
clone_size: many
j_call: TRBJ2-4
d_call: .
v_call: TRBV6-9

cdr3_nt: TGTGCCAGCAGTTACACTAGCGCGCGGAGCTCCTACAATGAGCAGTTCTTC
cdr3_aa: CASSYTSARSSYNEQFF
clone_size: few
j_call: TRBJ2-1
d_call: TRBD2
v_call: TRBV6-2/TRBV6-3

cdr3_nt: TGTGCCAGCAGCGAGGACAGGGGGTCCCCCCAGCATTTT
cdr3_aa: CASSEDRGSPQHF
clone_size: .
j_call: TRBJ1-5
d_call: TRBD1
v_call: TRBV5-6

cdr3_nt: TGTGCCAGCAGCAAATATCAGCCCCAGCATTTT
cdr3_aa: CASSKYQPQHF
clone_size: .
j_call: TRBJ1-5
d_call: .
v_call: TRBV28

cdr3_nt: TGTGCCAGCAGTTTTCCGGCTAGCAATGAGCAGTTCTTC
cdr3_aa: CASSFPASNEQFF
clone_size: few
j_call: TRBJ2-1
d_call: .
v_call: TRBV12-3/TRBV12-4

cdr3_nt: TGTGCCAGCAGTGAAGGTCCCGGAGGACAGGGCACAGATACGCAGTATTTT
cdr3_aa: CASSEGPGGQGTDTQYF
clone_size: .
j_call: TRBJ2-3
d_call: TRBD1
v_call: TRBV6-1

cdr3_nt: TGTGCCAGCAGCTTGCCGACTAGCGGGAGGACAACCTACAATGAGCAGTTCTTC
cdr3_aa: CASSLPTSGRTTYNEQFF
clone_size: few
j_call: TRBJ2-1
d_call: TRBD2
v_call: TRBV11-2

cdr3_nt: TGTGCCGTAAGAGTCGGGACAGCCTCCTACAATGAGCAGTTCTTC
cdr3_aa: CAVRVGTASYNEQFF
clone_size: few
j_call: TRBJ2-1
d_call: TRBD1
v_call: TRBV2

cdr3_nt: TGTGCCAGCAGCTATGACAGAATAGCAACTAATGAAAAACTGTTTTTT
cdr3_aa: CASSYDRIATNEKLFF
clone_size: few
j_call: TRBJ1-4
d_call: .
v_call: TRBV12-3/TRBV12-4

cdr3_nt: TGTGCCAGCAGCACTGGGACAAACTACGAGCAGTACTTC
cdr3_aa: CASSTGTNYEQYF
clone_size: many
j_call: TRBJ2-7
d_call: .
v_call: TRBV7-2

cdr3_nt: TGCAGTGCTAGATCAGGGACTAGCGAGAATGAGCAGTTCTTC
cdr3_aa: CSARSGTSENEQFF
clone_size: many
j_call: TRBJ2-1
d_call: TRBD2
v_call: TRBV20-1

cdr3_nt: TGCGCCAGCAGCCGGGGGACTAGCGGGGGCCTGGACGAGCAGTACTTC
cdr3_aa: CASSRGTSGGLDEQYF
clone_size: many
j_call: TRBJ2-7
d_call: TRBD2
v_call: TRBV5-1

cdr3_nt: TGTGCCAGCAGCCCGAGCGGGGGGGAGTACAATGAGCAGTTCTTC
cdr3_aa: CASSPSGGEYNEQFF
clone_size: few
j_call: TRBJ2-1
d_call: TRBD2
v_call: TRBV11-2

cdr3_nt: TGTGCCAGCAGCCGAGCGGGAGTAATTTCGAATGAGCAGTTCTTC
cdr3_aa: CASSRAGVISNEQFF
clone_size: few
j_call: TRBJ2-1
d_call: TRBD2
v_call: TRBV3-1

cdr3_nt: TGCAGCGTTGATGGGCAGCCCAATGAGCAGTTCTTC
cdr3_aa: CSVDGQPNEQFF
clone_size: many
j_call: TRBJ2-1
d_call: .
v_call: TRBV29-1

cdr3_nt: TGTGCCAGCAGTTTAGCTGGGCTCACCGGGGAGCTGTTTTTT
cdr3_aa: CASSLAGLTGELFF
clone_size: many
j_call: TRBJ2-2
d_call: .
v_call: TRBV12-3/TRBV12-4

cdr3_nt: TGCGCCAGCAGCTTGGCGGGCAGGAGCACAGATACGCAGTATTTT
cdr3_aa: CASSLAGRSTDTQYF
clone_size: .
j_call: TRBJ2-3
d_call: .
v_call: TRBV5-1